This is a list of T cell receptor beta chains from one sample in a study of a mutant IDH1 vaccine in newly diagnosed glioma. Sequenced by immunoSEQ multiplex PCR; TCRdb stores in-frame clones only, minus some. The data show 50,000 to 75,000 clones, more than 85% seen once. The sequencing here drew on PBMCs, taken from a glioma patient treated with radiotherapy, temozolomide or both. Receptors were obtained from a man between 50 and 59 years old with glioma. Each CDR3 is given with its conserved first and last residue. A D gene is named only where the DNA matches it firmly. Size is omitted from some rows. Given values are once, few, many or a class for expanded clones.

j_call d_call clone_size v_call cdr3_nt cdr3_aa
TRBJ1-6 NA NA TRBV27 TGTGCCAGCAGTTTATCCCGGGCCTCACCCCTCCACTTT CASSLSRASPLHF
TRBJ1-1 NA NA TRBV6-6 TGTGCCAGCAGTTACTCGGAGGGGACTGAAGCTTTCTTT CASSYSEGTEAFF
TRBJ1-4 NA NA TRBV6-1 TGTGCCAGCATCTTAGTCAGGGGAACTAATGAAAAACTGTTTTTT CASILVRGTNEKLFF
TRBJ1-1 NA NA TRBV9 TGTGCCAGCAGCGTAGCGGGGGAGGGCAACACTGAAGCTTTCTTT CASSVAGEGNTEAFF
TRBJ1-2 TRBD1 NA TRBV5-5 TGTGCCAGCAGCCCCGACAGGGATGGCTACACCTTC CASSPDRDGYTF
TRBJ1-1 TRBD1 NA TRBV9 TGTGCCAGCAGCGTAGGGGTCCCGGGACAGGGGGCTTTATTCTTT CASSVGVPGQGALFF
TRBJ2-4 NA NA TRBV29-1 TGCAGCGTTCGGGGGGCAGGCAAAAACATTCAGTACTTC CSVRGAGKNIQYF
TRBJ2-7 NA NA TRBV27 TGTGCCAGCAGTTTGGGTCCTGGACCCTACGAGCAGTACTTC CASSLGPGPYEQYF
TRBJ1-2 NA NA TRBV29-1 TGCAGCGTTGATTCCGTTTATGGCTACACCTTC CSVDSVYGYTF
TRBJ2-5 NA NA TRBV4-1 TGCGCCAGCAGCCAGGGCAGGGGTGAGCAAGAGACCCAGTACTTC CASSQGRGEQETQYF
TRBJ2-2 TRBD2 NA TRBV2 TGTGCCAGCAGCCCGGGACTAGCGGCGAACACCGGGGAGCTGTTTTTT CASSPGLAANTGELFF
TRBJ2-5 NA NA TRBV2 TGTGCCAGCAAGGGCCAGGGAGAGACCCAGTACTTC CASKGQGETQYF
TRBJ1-2 NA NA TRBV7-8 TGTGCCAGCAGCTTAAGCGGACACTTCACGGAGGGCTACACCTTC CASSLSGHFTEGYTF
TRBJ1-2 NA NA TRBV30 TGTGCCTGGAGTGTCGGGCGGACGGAGACGGGTGGCTACACCTTC CAWSVGRTETGGYTF
TRBJ1-2 NA NA TRBV6-5 TGTGCCAGCAGTTACGGGCTTATTGACTATGGCTACACCTTC CASSYGLIDYGYTF
TRBJ1-2 TRBD1 NA TRBV9 TGTGCCAGCAGCGTCGGGATGACAGGGTTTTATGGCTACACCTTC CASSVGMTGFYGYTF
TRBJ1-1 NA few TRBV29-1 TGCAGCGTTGAGGGGAGGGGTGGCCCTGAAGCTTTCTTT CSVEGRGGPEAFF
TRBJ2-7 NA NA TRBV6-5 TGTGCCAGCAGTTACTCGGACGCCCGGAACGAGCAGTACTTC CASSYSDARNEQYF
TRBJ2-7 TRBD2 NA TRBV28 TGTGCCACCGGACCGGGACTAGCGAGCTACGGGCAGTACTTC CATGPGLASYGQYF
TRBJ2-2 TRBD2 NA TRBV10-3 TGTGCCATCAGTGAGCAGCTAGCGGGATTGACCGGGGAGCTGTTTTTT CAISEQLAGLTGELFF
TRBJ1-2 NA NA TRBV19 TGTGCCAGTAGTATGCACGGGACGGGGGAGTATGGCTACACCTTC CASSMHGTGEYGYTF
TRBJ2-1 NA NA TRBV10-3 TGTGCCATCCTGACAGGCGACAATGAGCAGTTCTTC CAILTGDNEQFF
TRBJ1-1 NA NA TRBV29-1 TGCAGCGTTGACCCTGGGTTACCTGAAGCTTTCTTT CSVDPGLPEAFF
TRBJ1-1 NA NA TRBV21-1 TGTGCCAGCAGCAAGAAAGGCTCCCCCGGGCAGCATAGCACGAACACTGAAGCTTTCTTT CASSKKGSPGQHSTNTEAFF
TRBJ1-3 NA NA TRBV2 TGTGCCAGCTTACCCCCGGGCCAAAACACCATATATTTT CASLPPGQNTIYF
TRBJ2-1 NA NA TRBV7-2 TGTGCCAGCAGCCCACTTTCGAGCTCCTACAATGAGCAGTTCTTC CASSPLSSSYNEQFF
TRBJ2-1 TRBD1 NA TRBV7-2 TGTGCCAGCAGCTTAGGTTACAGGGGGGAGTTCTTC CASSLGYRGEFF
TRBJ2-7 NA once TRBV7-2 TGTGCCAGCAGCTTAGATGGACATGTCTACGAGCAGTACTTC CASSLDGHVYEQYF
TRBJ2-5 NA NA TRBV6-6 TGTGCCAGCAGCCCCAGGACAGGAGGGAAAGAGACCCAGTACTTC CASSPRTGGKETQYF
TRBJ2-1 TRBD2 NA TRBV11-2 TGTGCCAGCAGCAACGGACTAGCGGGGTACAATGAGCAGTTCTTC CASSNGLAGYNEQFF
TRBJ2-1 NA NA TRBV9 TGTGCCAGCAGCGTAGATGCGGGATATTCCTACAATGAGCAGTTCTTC CASSVDAGYSYNEQFF
TRBJ2-7 NA NA TRBV30 TGTGCCTGGAGTGTCGGGGCATACTACGAGCAGTACTTC CAWSVGAYYEQYF
TRBJ1-1 TRBD1 NA TRBV11-1 TGTGCCAGCAGCACACCGGGACAGGGGATGGTGAGGGCTTTCTTT CASSTPGQGMVRAFF
TRBJ1-5 TRBD1 NA TRBV6-1 TGTGCCAGCAGTGTCCGAGGGACAGGGCTTCAGCCCCAGCATTTT CASSVRGTGLQPQHF
TRBJ2-3 NA NA TRBV5-5 TGTGCCAGCAGCTTGGGACTAGGAGGAGATACGCAGTATTTT CASSLGLGGDTQYF
TRBJ2-3 TRBD2 few TRBV30 TGTGCCTGGACGGTAGCGGGAACAGATACGCAGTATTTT CAWTVAGTDTQYF
TRBJ2-7 TRBD1 once TRBV6-5 TGTGCCAGCAGTGCCGGGACAGGCGGATACGAGCAGTACTTC CASSAGTGGYEQYF
TRBJ2-1 NA NA TRBV5-1 TGCGCCAGCAGCTTGGCCTCGCCATACAATGAGCAGTTCTTC CASSLASPYNEQFF
TRBJ1-3 NA once TRBV5-4 TGTGCCAGCAGCTCCTACGACAGCCGCATATATTTT CASSSYDSRIYF
TRBJ1-1 NA NA TRBV6-5 TGTGCCAGCAGTTCCAGGGGAGTGAACACTGAAGCTTTCTTT CASSSRGVNTEAFF
TRBJ2-3 TRBD2 NA TRBV7-8 TGTGCCAGCAGCTTGGGAGCGCGGGGGGGCCGAGGTACAGATACGCAGTATTTT CASSLGARGGRGTDTQYF